The next 20 T cell receptor beta chains were all read from a single sample in a study of blood T cell repertoires in COVID-19. Sequencing was performed with immunoSEQ multiplex PCR; in TCRdb, only in-frame clones are kept and a portion is missing. The sample consists of around 190,000 clones, roughly 83% of them appearing once. Sequencing used peripheral blood. Every receptor here comes from a human donor in a cohort sampled during active COVID-19.

V gene TRBV19 combines with J gene TRBJ2-2; TRBD2 agrees at 10 bases. The CDR3 sequence is 16 residues long. Per the germline V gene, CDR1 is LNHDA and CDR2 is SQIVND (reference sequence). V lost 4 bases to trimming and J lost 5 bases; unmatched junction nucleotides: 7. CDR3 sequence reads: CASSKSGRARTGELFF. The CDR3 nucleotides are TGTGCCAGTAGTAAAAGCGGGAGGGCCAGGACCGGGGAGCTGTTTTTT.

With regard to this clone: A junction end diverges from the germline sequence, so it may reflect a read error. The genes are TRBV2 and TRBJ1-4; D is uncertain. CDR1 is SNHLY, CDR2 FYNNEI, per germline. The length of the CDR3 is 15 residues. The DNA for the CDR3 is TGTGCCAGCACTGAACAGCGGGCACCTAATGAAAAACTGTTTTTT. Amino acid sequence: CASTEQRAPNEKLFF.

The V and J genes are TRBV5-4 and TRBJ2-7; a weak D match, TRBD1 (5 bases). The CDR3 has 12 amino acids. Germline V gene sequence: CDR1 SGHNT, CDR2 YYREEE (reference sequence). Trimming removed 7 bases from V and 7 bases from J, with 15 bases in between. CDR3 coding DNA: TGTGCCAGCGGGGCGGCGGATCGGGAGCAGTACTTC. Amino acid sequence: CASGAADREQYF.

CDR3 in DNA: TGTGCCAGCAGCCCGGGGACAGGCAGCACAGATACGCAGTATTTT. It specifies CASSPGTGSTDTQYF. V usage is TRBV11-3 and J usage is TRBJ2-3; TRBD1 matches 8 bases. V lost 5 bases and J lost 0; bases outside the gene matches: 4. Germline V gives CDR1 SGHNT, CDR2 YENEEA. This CDR3 is built from 15 residues.

The gene calls are TRBV4-1 and TRBJ2-1; 15 nucleotides line up with TRBD2. This CDR3 contains 18 residues. V lost 4 bases, J lost 0 bases, and 4 bases stayed unmatched. Germline loops: CDR1 MGHRA, CDR2 YSYEKL. CDR3 coding DNA: TGCGCCAGCAGCCGGACTAGCGGGAGGGGGAGCTCCTACAATGAGCAGTTCTTC. Translating gives CASSRTSGRGSSYNEQFF.

Remarks on this clone: The sample carries other DNA sequences with the same CDR3. This chain links TRBV27 with TRBJ2-7; TRBD2 matches 10 bases. The CDR3 covers 13 residues. V was clipped by 4 bases and J by 3 bases; unmatched bases: 0. Germline V gene lookup returns CDR1 MNHEY and CDR2 SMNVEV (reference sequence). CDR3 amino acids: CASSWTSGYEQYF. CDR3 DNA sequence: TGTGCCAGCAGTTGGACTAGCGGCTACGAGCAGTACTTC.

The chain couples TRBV9 to TRBJ1-1; D is undetermined. Between the trimmed V and J ends, which lost 2 bases and 5 bases, there was a span of 13 bases. CDR1 is SGDLS and CDR2 is YYNGEE in the germline V gene. This CDR3 region has 14 residues. For the CDR3, the DNA is TGTGCCAGCAGCGTTACTGGTGGTATAACTGAAGCTTTCTTT. This gives the protein CASSVTGGITEAFF. Complete variable domain (other parts from reference TRBV9 and TRBJ1-1): DSGVTQTPKHLITATGQRVTLRCSPRSGDLSVYWYQQSLDQGLQFLIQYYNGEERAKGNILERFSAQQFPDLHSELNLSSLELGDSALYFCASSVTGGITEAFFGQGTRLTVV.

The chain recombines TRBV9 with TRBJ2-7, with 14 positions matching TRBD2. V lost 4 bases and J lost 4; bases outside the gene matches: 4. Germline V gives CDR1 SGDLS, CDR2 YYNGEE. This CDR3 comprises 15 residues. The CDR3 sequence: CASSPRLAGGYEQYF. The CDR3 DNA is TGTGCCAGCAGCCCAAGACTAGCGGGAGGGTACGAGCAGTACTTC.

J is TRBJ2-7 and V is TRBV29-1, with 9 bases that match TRBD1. Looked up from germline, CDR1 is SQVTM and CDR2 is ANQGSEA. The CDR3 loop spans 12 amino acids. V lost 6 bases to trimming and J lost 3 bases; unmatched junction nucleotides: 3. CDR3 bases: TGCAGCGTACGACAGGGGGGCTACGAGCAGTACTTC. Protein product: CSVRQGGYEQYF.

The J gene is TRBJ1-1, the V gene TRBV5-5; 7 bases fit TRBD1. Germline V CDR1 and CDR2: SGHKS, YYEKEE (reference sequence). Losses at the gene ends were 4 bases for V and 1 base for J; bases not matched to a gene: 19. The CDR3 runs to 19 residues. In DNA, the CDR3 is TGTGCCAGCAGCCCCATCCTCCCGGGACAGTCTAAAACGAACACTGAAGCTTTCTTT. Translation gives CASSPILPGQSKTNTEAFF.

The V call is TRBV28, the J call TRBJ1-1, with D hard to call. Trimming cost V 3 bases and J 2 bases, with 16 bases left between them. This CDR3 region has 16 residues. Germline loops: CDR1 MDHEN, CDR2 SYDVKM. CDR3 sequence reads: CASSLSFGRPNTEAFF. For the CDR3, the DNA is TGTGCCAGCAGTTTGAGCTTCGGCAGGCCTAACACTGAAGCTTTCTTT.

J is TRBJ1-3 and V is TRBV6-5; no definite D call. V was clipped by 6 bases and J by 2 bases, with 11 bases between them. The CDR3 totals 14 residues. Germline CDR1 MNHEY, CDR2 SVGAGI. The CDR3 bases are TGTGCCAGCAGCCCGGGGAGCCCTGGAAACACCATATATTTT. Its translation: CASSPGSPGNTIYF.

The chain uses TRBV18 and TRBJ1-4; a possible D gene is TRBD1 (5 bases). Germline lookup yields CDR1 KGHSH and CDR2 LQKENI. V was clipped by 4 bases and J by 3 bases, with 9 bases between them. The CDR3 spans 14 residues. The CDR3 bases are TGTGCCAGCTCACTCCGACAGCCTAATGAAAAACTGTTTTTT. Protein product: CASSLRQPNEKLFF.

J is TRBJ2-6 and V is TRBV14; D is undetermined. The CDR3 extends over 14 amino acids. V gave up 1 base and J gave up 4 bases, with 5 bases separating them. Germline V gives CDR1 SGHDN, CDR2 FVKESK. The CDR3 DNA follows: TGTGCCAGCAGCCAAGTCCGGGGGGCCAACGTCCTGACTTTC. Amino acids: CASSQVRGANVLTF.

The chain couples TRBV7-9 to TRBJ1-1; 7 nucleotides match TRBD1. The ends lost 4 bases at V and 1 base at J; junction bases unmatched: 3. This CDR3 comprises 14 residues. Looked up from germline, CDR1 is SEHNR and CDR2 is FQNEAQ (reference sequence). The CDR3 coding sequence is TGTGCCAGCAGCTACGGGGACAGGAACACTGAAGCTTTCTTT. Translating it yields CASSYGDRNTEAFF.

V and J are TRBV6-5 and TRBJ2-5, with 7 bases aligning to TRBD1. The CDR3 runs to 14 residues. Germline values: CDR1 MNHEY, CDR2 SVGAGI. V dropped 2 bases and J dropped 5; count of bases not matched to a gene: 5. The CDR3 loop reads CASSYATGYETQYF. The CDR3 coding sequence is TGTGCCAGCAGTTACGCGACAGGGTACGAGACCCAGTACTTC.

In this sample, this clone turned up once. The chain employs TRBV19 and TRBJ2-2, with 8 bases that match TRBD1. V lost 7 bases and J lost 4; bases outside the gene matches: 5. The CDR3 has 14 amino acids. The germline CDR1 and CDR2 sequences are LNHDA and SQIVND (reference sequence). The CDR3 nucleotides read TGTGCCAGTAAGGCGGACAGGGTCACCGGGGAGCTGTTTTTT. This codes for CASKADRVTGELFF.

This clone was seen a single time. The V and J genes are TRBV3-1 (or the pseudogene TRBV3-2) and TRBJ1-1, with 7 bases that match TRBD1. The ends lost 2 bases at V and 7 bases at J; junction bases unmatched: 7. The CDR3 totals 14 residues. The germline CDR1 and CDR2 sequences are LGHDT and YNNKEL (reference sequence). CDR3 bases: TGTGCCAGCAGCCAACTTACAGGGGTGGGTGAAGCTTTCTTT. This gives the protein CASSQLTGVGEAFF.

This clone has a handful of counts. The chain employs TRBV4-1 and TRBJ2-1, with unresolved D. The CDR3 is 14 residues long. Germline values: CDR1 MGHRA, CDR2 YSYEKL. V shed 7 bases and J shed 5 bases, with 15 bases lying between them. CDR3 in DNA: TGCGCCAGCACTCGCCAGGCAGGTGACAATGAGCAGTTCTTC. Protein sequence: CASTRQAGDNEQFF.

The chain uses TRBV19 and TRBJ2-1; D is perhaps TRBD2 (6 bases). Trimming removed 5 bases from V and 0 bases from J, with 17 bases in between. The CDR3 is 17 residues long. Germline V gene sequence: CDR1 LNHDA, CDR2 SQIVND (reference sequence). The CDR3 spells CASSSEGGVSSYNEQFF. The CDR3 DNA sequence: TGTGCCAGTAGTTCCGAGGGCGGGGTAAGCTCCTACAATGAGCAGTTCTTC.